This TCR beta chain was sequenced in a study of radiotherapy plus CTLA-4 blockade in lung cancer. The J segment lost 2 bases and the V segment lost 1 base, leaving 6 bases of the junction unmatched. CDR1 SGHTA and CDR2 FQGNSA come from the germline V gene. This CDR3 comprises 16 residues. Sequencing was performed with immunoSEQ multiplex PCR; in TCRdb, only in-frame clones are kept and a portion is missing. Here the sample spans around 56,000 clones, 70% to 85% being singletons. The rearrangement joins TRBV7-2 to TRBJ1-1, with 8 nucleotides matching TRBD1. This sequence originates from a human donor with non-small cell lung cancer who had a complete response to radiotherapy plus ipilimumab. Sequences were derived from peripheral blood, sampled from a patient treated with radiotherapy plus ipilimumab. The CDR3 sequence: CASSLDGTGLNTEAFF. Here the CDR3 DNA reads TGTGCCAGCAGCTTAGACGGGACAGGCCTTAACACTGAAGCTTTCTTT.